The rows below give T cell receptor beta chains drawn from one sample of a study of technical replicates of blood from a few donors. This table comes from immunoSEQ multiplex PCR, and its TCRdb copy is limited to in-frame clones, with some not included. The top ten clones hold roughly 0.39% of a sample with nearly 95,000 clones, about 96% of them seen once. The specimen sequenced was T cells isolated from PBMCs. All receptors come from a human donor in good health. The CDR3 runs from the conserved cysteine through the conserved F or W.

v_gene	CDR3aa
TRBV27	CASITPGGTQYF
TRBV28	CASSLVASTDTQYF
TRBV19	CASSKTAYNEQFF
TRBV2	CASRQASGPSYEQYF
TRBV18	CASSSQETQYF
TRBV11-3	CASSLRLGRLSGNTIYF
TRBV5-4	CASSRMTGTGSTDTQYF
TRBV10-3	CAISSGRGWSYGYTF
TRBV19	CASSIGPGTGQYGYTF
TRBV28	CASTDSDTEAFF
TRBV27	CASSYLTSGSSEQFF
TRBV19	CASSIIQGNEKLFF
TRBV5-4	CASSLAPGLNYEQYF
TRBV7-9	CASSLIQGADGYTF
TRBV6-6	CASIDSQTQYF
TRBV28	CASSLLRGNLNTEAFF
TRBV5-5	CASSPIPGLAAMGEQFF
TRBV6-5	CASSPNLNTEAFF
TRBV5-4	CASSPGTPAPHTDTQYF
TRBV7-2	CASSLYGGEIHGYTF
TRBV25-1	CASSAPPGTGNNQPQHF
TRBV2	CASIAWAYTDTQYF
TRBV5-1	CASSQDTGYTF
TRBV13	CASRALGGMNTEAFF
TRBV9	CASSVAPDSDSEAFF
TRBV6-5	CASSTGFQETQYF
TRBV15	CATSRGWDSYEQYF
TRBV29-1	CSVEDGASGELFF
TRBV6-6	CASKQGADQPQHF
TRBV10-3	CAIKQGISGNTIYF
TRBV6-4	CASSDSNRGHNEQFF
TRBV11-3	CASILNPLAGAYNEQFF
TRBV7-9	CASSPTTSRNPNEQFF
TRBV19	CASSMIEPGLNGYTF
TRBV7-2	CASSLVLAGGPSSTDTQYF
TRBV5-4	CASSTTGGYEQYF
TRBV4-1	CASSQVLGVRTEAFF
TRBV5-4	CASSLMGEGTYNEQFF
TRBV7-8	CASSLVSSSYEQYF
TRBV10-3	CAIMGGGYNEQFF